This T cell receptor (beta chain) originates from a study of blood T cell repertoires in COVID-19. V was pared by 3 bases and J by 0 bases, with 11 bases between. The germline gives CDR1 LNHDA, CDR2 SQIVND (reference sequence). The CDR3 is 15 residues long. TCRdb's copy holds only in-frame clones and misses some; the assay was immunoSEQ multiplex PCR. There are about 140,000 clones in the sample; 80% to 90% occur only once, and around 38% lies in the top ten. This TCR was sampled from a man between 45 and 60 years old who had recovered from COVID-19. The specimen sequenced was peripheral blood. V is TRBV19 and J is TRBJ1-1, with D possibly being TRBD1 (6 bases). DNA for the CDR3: TGTGCCAGTAGTATTTGGGACACCCTGAACACTGAAGCTTTCTTT. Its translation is CASSIWDTLNTEAFF.